The 10 T cell receptor beta chains below come from one sample, sequenced in a study of T-cell reconstitution after alpha-beta-depleted transplantation in children. The authors prepared the TCRbeta library with unique molecular identifiers. TCRdb called the PCR reads again in MiXCR, with one record for every CDR3 protein. This table has about 1,000,000 distinct CDR3 sequences, about 30% appearing once. Sequenced material: PBMCs, mostly from graft donor cells, taken 360 days after TCRalphabeta/CD19-depleted stem cell transplant. These receptors all stem from a boy less than two years old who had a stem cell transplant for SCID, so the T cells may come from the graft donor.

The gene calls are TRBV27 and TRBJ2-7, with a tentative D call TRBD1 (6 bases). Trimming left V 5 bases short and J 6 bases short, with 14 bases between. The CDR3 is 13 amino acids. In germline, CDR1 is MNHEY, CDR2 SMNVEV (reference sequence). The CDR3 loop reads CASSPHRVGEQYF. CDR3 sequence (DNA): TGTGCCAGCAGTCCTCACAGGGTTGGCGAGCAGTACTTC.

This chain connects TRBV29-1 to TRBJ1-2; possibly TRBD1 for D (6 bases). Deletions cut 6 bases from V and 7 bases from J, with 12 bases between. Germline V gives CDR1 SQVTM, CDR2 ANQGSEA. The CDR3 spans 11 residues. CDR3 in amino acids: CSVGTRPGYTF. The CDR3, as DNA: TGCAGCGTGGGGACACGACCTGGCTACACCTTC.

This clonotype was picked up a small number of times. The chain employs TRBV12-3 or TRBV12-4 and TRBJ1-2; D remains unclear. The V end was cut by 1 base, the J end by 4 bases, with 7 bases between. This CDR3 has 13 amino acids. The CDR3 region is CASSLGRIYGYTF. CDR3 nucleotides: TGTGCCAGCAGTTTAGGGCGGATCTATGGCTACACCTTC.

This clonotype was recorded a few times. This chain uses TRBV10-2 with TRBJ1-1, with D unresolved. The germline gives CDR1 WSHSY, CDR2 SAAADI. V was clipped by 8 bases and J by 0 bases, with 13 bases between them. The CDR3 length is 14 residues. In DNA, the CDR3 is TGCGCCAGCGGAAGGAACCCCATGAACACTGAAGCTTTCTTT. It translates to CASGRNPMNTEAFF.

This clonotype was seen just once. The J gene is TRBJ2-5, the V gene TRBV20-1; unclear D gene. Germline V gene lookup returns CDR1 DFQATT and CDR2 SNEGSKA (reference sequence). The CDR3 loop spans 15 amino acids. Trimming left V 5 bases short and J 1 base short, with 17 bases between. In nucleotides, the CDR3 is TGCAGTGCTGGTAACTACCTTAACTCCCAAGAGACCCAGTACTTC. As protein: CSAGNYLNSQETQYF.

This rearrangement joins TRBV7-3 to TRBJ2-1, with 7 bases matching TRBD2. This CDR3 is 17 amino acids long. Looked up from germline, CDR1 is SGHTA and CDR2 is FQGTGA. J gave up 8 bases and V 2 bases, and 15 bases lay outside the gene matches. The CDR3 region is CASSLLGKGGRYDEQFF. The DNA of the CDR3 is TGTGCCAGCAGCTTACTCGGGAAGGGAGGGAGGTACGATGAGCAGTTCTTC. The full variable domain, in which reference TRBV7-3 and TRBJ2-1 provide the parts outside the CDR3, is GAGVSQTPSNKVTEKGKYVELRCDPISGHTALYWYRQSLGQGPEFLIYFQGTGAADDSGLPNDRFFAVRPEGSVSTLKIQRTERGDSAVYLCASSLLGKGGRYDEQFFGPGTRLTVL.

This clonotype was found a few times. This sequence joins TRBV7-6 and TRBJ1-2, with 8 bases lining up with TRBD1. Germline lookup yields CDR1 SGHVS and CDR2 FNYEAQ. The trim removed 5 bases at V and 6 bases at J, leaving 8 bases unmatched. The CDR3 consists of 14 residues. The CDR3 loop reads CASSPLAGGDGYTF. The CDR3 coding sequence is TGTGCCAGCAGCCCCCTGGCAGGGGGCGATGGCTACACCTTC.

This clonotype was recorded a few times. The genes are TRBV28 and TRBJ1-1, with D perhaps TRBD1 (5 bases). CDR3 length equals 16 residues. The germline gives CDR1 MDHEN, CDR2 SYDVKM. The ends were cut back, 2 bases at V and 3 bases at J, with 16 bases in the middle. The DNA of the CDR3 is TGTGCCAGCAGTTTACTTGGGGAGCGGGGGGACACTGAAGCTTTCTTT. It is translated as CASSLLGERGDTEAFF.

This clonotype was recorded a few times. The CDR3, as DNA: TGTGCCAGCACCCACTCTAGCGGGGGGGCCTTCCGCTACAATGAGCAGTTCTTC. Its translation is CASTHSSGGAFRYNEQFF. The chain joins TRBV6-1 to TRBJ2-1; 12 bases agree with TRBD2. CDR3 length: 18 residues. The germline gives CDR1 MNHNS, CDR2 SASEGT. Trimming at V came to 7 bases and at J to 3 bases, leaving 13 bases not matched to a gene.

The gene calls are TRBV13 and TRBJ1-3; TRBD1 matches at 8 bases. V was clipped by 4 bases and J by 2 bases; unmatched bases: 10. CDR3 length: 17 residues. The germline V gene encodes CDR1 PRHDT and CDR2 FYEKMQ (reference sequence). The CDR3 here is CASSYGQGGLAGNTIYF. The CDR3 region has the DNA TGTGCCAGCAGCTACGGACAGGGTGGATTGGCTGGAAACACCATATATTTT.